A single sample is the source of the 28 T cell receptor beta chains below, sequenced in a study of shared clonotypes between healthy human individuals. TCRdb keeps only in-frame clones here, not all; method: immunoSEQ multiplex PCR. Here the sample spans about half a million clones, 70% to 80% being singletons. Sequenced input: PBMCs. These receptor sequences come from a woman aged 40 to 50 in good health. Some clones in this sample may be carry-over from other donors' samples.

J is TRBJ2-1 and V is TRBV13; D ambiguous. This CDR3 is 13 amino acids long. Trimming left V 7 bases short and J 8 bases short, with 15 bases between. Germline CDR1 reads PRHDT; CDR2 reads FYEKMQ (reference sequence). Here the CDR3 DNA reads TGTGCCAGCAAGGCTAGAGTCGCCCATGAGCAGTTCTTC. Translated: CASKARVAHEQFF.

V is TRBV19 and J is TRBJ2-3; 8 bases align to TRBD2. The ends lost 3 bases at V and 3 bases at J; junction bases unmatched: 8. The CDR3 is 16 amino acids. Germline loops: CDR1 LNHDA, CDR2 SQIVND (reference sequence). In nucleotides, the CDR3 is TGTGCCAGTAGTATTCAAGCGGGAGTATGGACAGATACGCAGTATTTT. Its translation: CASSIQAGVWTDTQYF.

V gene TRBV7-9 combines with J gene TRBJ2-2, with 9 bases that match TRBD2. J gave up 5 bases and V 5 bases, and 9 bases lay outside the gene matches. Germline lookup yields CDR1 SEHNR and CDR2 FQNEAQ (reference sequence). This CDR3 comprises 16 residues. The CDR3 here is CASSTTGTSLTGELFF. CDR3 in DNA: TGTGCCAGCAGCACCACAGGGACTAGCTTAACCGGGGAGCTGTTTTTT.

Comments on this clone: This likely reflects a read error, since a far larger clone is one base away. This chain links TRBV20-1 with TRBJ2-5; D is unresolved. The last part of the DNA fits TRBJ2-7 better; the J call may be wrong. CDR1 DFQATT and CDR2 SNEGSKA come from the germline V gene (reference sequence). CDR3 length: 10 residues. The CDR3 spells CSAIGYEQYF. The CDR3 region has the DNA TGCAGTGCCATAGGGTACGAGCAGTACTTC.

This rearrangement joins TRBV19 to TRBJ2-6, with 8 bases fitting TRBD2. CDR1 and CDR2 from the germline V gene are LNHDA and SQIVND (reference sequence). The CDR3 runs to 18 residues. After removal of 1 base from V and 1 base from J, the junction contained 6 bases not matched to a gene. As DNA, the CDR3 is TGTGCCAGTAGTATAGGAGGGACTAGGTATTCTGGGGCCAACGTCCTGACTTTC. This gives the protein CASSIGGTRYSGANVLTF.

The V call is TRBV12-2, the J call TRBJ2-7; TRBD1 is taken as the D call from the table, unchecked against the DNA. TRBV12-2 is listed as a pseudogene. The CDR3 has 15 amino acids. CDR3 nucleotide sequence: TGTGCAAGTCGCATAGGCTGTGGGCCAAAAGGTGAGCAGTACTTC. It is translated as CASRIGCGPKGEQYF.

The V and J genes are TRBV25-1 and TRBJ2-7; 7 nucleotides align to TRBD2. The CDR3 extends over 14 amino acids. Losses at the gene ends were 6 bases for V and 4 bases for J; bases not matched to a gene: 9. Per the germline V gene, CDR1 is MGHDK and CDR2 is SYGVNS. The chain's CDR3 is CASRPPGGSYEQYF. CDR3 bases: TGTGCCAGCAGACCCCCGGGAGGCTCTTACGAGCAGTACTTC.

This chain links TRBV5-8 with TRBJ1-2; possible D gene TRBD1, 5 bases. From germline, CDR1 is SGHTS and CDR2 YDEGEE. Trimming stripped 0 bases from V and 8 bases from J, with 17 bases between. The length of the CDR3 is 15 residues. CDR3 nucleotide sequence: TGTGCCAGCAGCTTGGAGGGGACGCAGGAGCAGGGCTACACCTTC. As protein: CASSLEGTQEQGYTF.

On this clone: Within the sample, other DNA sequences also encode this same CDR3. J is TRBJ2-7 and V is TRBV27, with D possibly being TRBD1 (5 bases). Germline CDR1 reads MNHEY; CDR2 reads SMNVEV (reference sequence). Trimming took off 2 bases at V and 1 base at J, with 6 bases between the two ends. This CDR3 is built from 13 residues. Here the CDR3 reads CASSLRGSYEQYF. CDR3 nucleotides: TGTGCCAGCAGTTTAAGGGGTTCCTACGAGCAGTACTTC.

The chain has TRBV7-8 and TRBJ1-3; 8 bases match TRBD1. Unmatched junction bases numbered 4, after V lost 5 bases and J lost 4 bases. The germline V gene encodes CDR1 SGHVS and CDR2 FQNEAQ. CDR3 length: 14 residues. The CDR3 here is CASSTRTGGNTIYF. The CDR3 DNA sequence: TGTGCCAGCAGCACCAGGACAGGGGGAAACACCATATATTTT.

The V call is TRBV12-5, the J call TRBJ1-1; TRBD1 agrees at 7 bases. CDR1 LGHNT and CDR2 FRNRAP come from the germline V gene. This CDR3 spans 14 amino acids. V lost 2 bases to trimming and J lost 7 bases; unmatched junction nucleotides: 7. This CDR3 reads CASGLSGTAYEAFF. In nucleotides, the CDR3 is TGTGCTAGTGGTTTGTCCGGGACAGCATATGAAGCTTTCTTT. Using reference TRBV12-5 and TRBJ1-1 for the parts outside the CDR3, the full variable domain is DARVTQTPRHKVTEMGQEVTMRCQPILGHNTVFWYRQTMMQGLELLAYFRNRAPLDDSGMPKDRFSAEMPDATLATLKIQPSEPRDSAVYFCASGLSGTAYEAFFGQGTRLTVV.

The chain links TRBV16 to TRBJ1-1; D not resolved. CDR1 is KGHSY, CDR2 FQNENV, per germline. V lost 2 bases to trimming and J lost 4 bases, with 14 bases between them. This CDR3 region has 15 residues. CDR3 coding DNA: TGTGCCAGCAGCCAAAGGGCAGGCGCCGGCACTGAAGCTTTCTTT. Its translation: CASSQRAGAGTEAFF.

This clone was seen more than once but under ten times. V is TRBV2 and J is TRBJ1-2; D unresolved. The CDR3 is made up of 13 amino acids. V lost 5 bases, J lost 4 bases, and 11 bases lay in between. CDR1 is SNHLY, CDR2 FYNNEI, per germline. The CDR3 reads CASSRTSSYGYTF. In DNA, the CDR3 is TGTGCCAGCAGTAGGACTTCTTCCTATGGCTACACCTTC. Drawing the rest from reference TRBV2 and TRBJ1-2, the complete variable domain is EPEVTQTPSHQVTQMGQEVILRCVPISNHLYFYWYRQILGQKVEFLVSFYNNEISEKSEIFDDQFSVERPDGSNFTLKIRSTKLEDSAMYFCASSRTSSYGYTFGSGTRLTVV.

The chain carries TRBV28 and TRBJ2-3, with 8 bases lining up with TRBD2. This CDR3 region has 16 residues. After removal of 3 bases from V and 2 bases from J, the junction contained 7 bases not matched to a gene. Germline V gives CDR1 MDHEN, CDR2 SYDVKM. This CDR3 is CASSLGTSRFTDTQYF. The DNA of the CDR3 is TGTGCCAGCAGTTTGGGGACTAGTCGGTTCACAGATACGCAGTATTTT.

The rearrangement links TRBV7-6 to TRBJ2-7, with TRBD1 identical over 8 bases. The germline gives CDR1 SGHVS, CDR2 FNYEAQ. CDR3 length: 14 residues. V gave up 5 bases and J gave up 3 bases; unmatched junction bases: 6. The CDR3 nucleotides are TGTGCCAGCAGCGTAGGGACAGGCCGCTACGAGCAGTACTTC. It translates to CASSVGTGRYEQYF.

The CDR3 coding sequence is TGTGCCAGCAGCTTAGGTCCGGTCCCGAACACCGGGGAGCTGTTTTTT. Its translation is CASSLGPVPNTGELFF. V and J are TRBV7-3 and TRBJ2-2; no reliable D call. This CDR3 contains 16 residues. Trimming left V 2 bases short and J 0 bases short, with 10 bases between. From germline, CDR1 is SGHTA and CDR2 FQGTGA.

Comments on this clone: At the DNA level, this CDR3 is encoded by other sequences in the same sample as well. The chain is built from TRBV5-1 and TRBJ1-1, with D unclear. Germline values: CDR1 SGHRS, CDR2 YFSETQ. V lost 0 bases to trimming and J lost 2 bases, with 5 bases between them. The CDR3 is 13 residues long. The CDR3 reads CASSLAGNTEAFF. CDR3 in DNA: TGCGCCAGCAGCTTGGCCGGAAACACTGAAGCTTTCTTT.

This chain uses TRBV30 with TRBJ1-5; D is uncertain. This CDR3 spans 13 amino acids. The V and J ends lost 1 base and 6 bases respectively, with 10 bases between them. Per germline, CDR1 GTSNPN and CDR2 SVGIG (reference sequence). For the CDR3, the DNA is TGTGCCTGGAGTGCCCGAGACGGTCAGCCCCAGCATTTT. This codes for CAWSARDGQPQHF.

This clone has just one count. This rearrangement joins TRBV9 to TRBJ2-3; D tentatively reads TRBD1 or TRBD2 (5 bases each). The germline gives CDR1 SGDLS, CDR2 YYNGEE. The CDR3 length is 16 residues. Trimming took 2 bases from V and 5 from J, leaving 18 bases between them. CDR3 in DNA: TGTGCCAGCAGCGTCTTACTAGGGACCGCACAAGATACGCAGTATTTT. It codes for CASSVLLGTAQDTQYF.

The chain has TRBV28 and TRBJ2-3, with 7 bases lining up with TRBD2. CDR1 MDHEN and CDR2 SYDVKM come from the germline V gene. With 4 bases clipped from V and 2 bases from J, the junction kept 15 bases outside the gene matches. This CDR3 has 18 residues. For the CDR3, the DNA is TGTGCCAGCAGTTGGGGGACTAAAGGAGCGGGGTTCACAGATACGCAGTATTTT. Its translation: CASSWGTKGAGFTDTQYF.

CDR3 DNA: TGTGCCAGCAGTGAAGAACCGACCTCGAATGAGCAGTTCTTC. Translation gives CASSEEPTSNEQFF. The chain links TRBV6-1 to TRBJ2-1; D gene uncertain. V gave up 1 base and J gave up 7 bases, with 11 bases separating them. The CDR3 has 14 residues. Germline CDR1 reads MNHNS; CDR2 reads SASEGT.

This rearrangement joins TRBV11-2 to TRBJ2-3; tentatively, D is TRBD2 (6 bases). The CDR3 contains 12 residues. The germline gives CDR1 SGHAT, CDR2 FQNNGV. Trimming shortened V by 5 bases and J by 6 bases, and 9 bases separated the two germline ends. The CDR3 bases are TGTGCCAGCAGCCCGGGGAGGGATACGCAGTATTTT. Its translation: CASSPGRDTQYF.

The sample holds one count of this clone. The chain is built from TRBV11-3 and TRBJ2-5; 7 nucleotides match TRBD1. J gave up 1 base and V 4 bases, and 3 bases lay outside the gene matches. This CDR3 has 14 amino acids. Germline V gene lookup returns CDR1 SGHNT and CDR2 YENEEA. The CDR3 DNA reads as TGTGCCAGCAGCTCGAGGGACAGCCAAGAGACCCAGTACTTC. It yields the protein CASSSRDSQETQYF.

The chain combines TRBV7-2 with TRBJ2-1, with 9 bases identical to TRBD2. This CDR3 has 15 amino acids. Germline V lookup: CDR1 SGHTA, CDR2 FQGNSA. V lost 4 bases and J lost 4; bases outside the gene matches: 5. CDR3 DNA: TGTGCCAGCAGCTCGACTAGCGGAGTATACAATGAGCAGTTCTTC. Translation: CASSSTSGVYNEQFF.

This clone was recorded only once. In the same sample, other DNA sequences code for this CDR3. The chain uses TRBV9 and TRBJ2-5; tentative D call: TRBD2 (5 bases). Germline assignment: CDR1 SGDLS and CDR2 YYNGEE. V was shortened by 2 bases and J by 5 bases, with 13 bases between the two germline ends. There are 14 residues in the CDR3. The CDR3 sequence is CASSVGLVGETQYF. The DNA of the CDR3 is TGTGCCAGCAGCGTCGGACTGGTTGGGGAGACCCAGTACTTC. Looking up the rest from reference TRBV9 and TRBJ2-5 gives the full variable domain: DSGVTQTPKHLITATGQRVTLRCSPRSGDLSVYWYQQSLDQGLQFLIQYYNGEERAKGNILERFSAQQFPDLHSELNLSSLELGDSALYFCASSVGLVGETQYFGPGTRLLVL.

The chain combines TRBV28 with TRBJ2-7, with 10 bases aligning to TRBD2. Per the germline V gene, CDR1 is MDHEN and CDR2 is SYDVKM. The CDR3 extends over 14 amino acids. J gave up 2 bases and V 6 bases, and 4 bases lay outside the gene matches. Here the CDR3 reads CASRRTSGTYEQYF. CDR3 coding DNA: TGTGCCAGCAGACGGACTAGCGGAACCTACGAGCAGTACTTC.

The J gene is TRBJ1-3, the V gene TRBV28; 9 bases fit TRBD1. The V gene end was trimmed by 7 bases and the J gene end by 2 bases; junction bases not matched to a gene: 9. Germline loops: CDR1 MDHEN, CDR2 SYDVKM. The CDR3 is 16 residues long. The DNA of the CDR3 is TGTGCCAGCACCTCCGGGACAGGGATCCCTGGAAACACCATATATTTT. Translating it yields CASTSGTGIPGNTIYF. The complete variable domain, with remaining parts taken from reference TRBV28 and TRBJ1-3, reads DVKVTQSSRYLVKRTGEKVFLECVQDMDHENMFWYRQDPGLGLRLIYFSYDVKMKEKGDIPEGYSVSREKKERFSLILESASTNQTSMYLCASTSGTGIPGNTIYFGEGSWLTVV.

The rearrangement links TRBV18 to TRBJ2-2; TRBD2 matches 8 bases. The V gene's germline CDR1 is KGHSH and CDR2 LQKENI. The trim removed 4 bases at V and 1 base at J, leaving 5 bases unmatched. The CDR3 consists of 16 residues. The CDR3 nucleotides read TGTGCCAGCTCACTAGGACTAGCTAAGAACACCGGGGAGCTGTTTTTT. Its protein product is CASSLGLAKNTGELFF. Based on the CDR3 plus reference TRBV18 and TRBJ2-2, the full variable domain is NAGVMQNPRHLVRRRGQEARLRCSPMKGHSHVYWYRQLPEEGLKFMVYLQKENIIDESGMPKERFSAEFPKEGPSILRIQQVVRGDSAAYFCASSLGLAKNTGELFFGEGSRLTVL.